What follows are 30 T cell receptor beta chains derived from one specimen sequenced in a study of identifying expanded T cells in peripheral blood. Sequencing was performed with immunoSEQ multiplex PCR; in TCRdb, only in-frame clones are kept and a portion is missing. The sample holds approximately 110,000 clones, 88% seen once. The specimen sequenced was blood. All receptors come from a person aged 18 to 69 in good health.

The CDR3 sequence is CASSYSGRSYNEQFF. The CDR3 region has the DNA TGTGCCAGCAGTTATTCGGGGAGATCTTACAATGAGCAGTTCTTC. The chain employs TRBV27 and TRBJ2-1, with D possibly matching TRBD2 (5 bases). Germline CDR1 MNHEY, CDR2 SMNVEV (reference sequence). The CDR3 consists of 15 residues. Trimming pared 4 bases from V and 4 bases from J, leaving 14 bases between.

The sample holds a few counts of this clone. The genes are TRBV6-6 and TRBJ2-7; D may match TRBD1 or TRBD2 (5 bases each). The CDR3 runs to 13 residues. Germline-derived CDR1 and CDR2 are MNHNY and SVGAGI (reference sequence). Deletions cut 4 bases from V and 7 bases from J, with 14 bases between. CDR3 coding DNA: TGTGCCAGCAGTTTCGGGACCGAGCCGGAGCAGTACTTC. This translates into CASSFGTEPEQYF.

CDR3 nucleotides: TGCGCCAGCAGCTTGGCCTTGCCCTACGAGCAGTACTTC. Its protein product is CASSLALPYEQYF. The J gene is TRBJ2-7, the V gene TRBV5-1; D remains unclear. Germline V gene lookup returns CDR1 SGHRS and CDR2 YFSETQ. V lost 0 bases, J lost 2 bases, and 6 bases lay in between. This CDR3 is built from 13 residues.

This sequence joins TRBV18 and TRBJ2-4; 8 bases align to TRBD1. Germline V CDR1 and CDR2: KGHSH, LQKENI. The CDR3 is 13 residues long. V was pared by 3 bases and J by 6 bases, with 1 base of the junction left unmatched. The CDR3 coding sequence is TGTGCCAGCTCACCCGACAGGGGAAACATTCAGTACTTC. Protein: CASSPDRGNIQYF.

This chain joins TRBV15 and TRBJ2-1; D remains unclear. Germline assignment: CDR1 LNHNV and CDR2 YYDKDF (reference sequence). The CDR3 extends over 16 amino acids. Trimming removed 5 bases at V and 1 base at J, with 15 bases between. The CDR3 bases are TGTGCCACCAGCTGGGGAAGGCTGCGGTCCTACAATGAGCAGTTCTTC. The encoded protein is CATSWGRLRSYNEQFF.

The chain couples TRBV15 to TRBJ1-5; weak D call: TRBD1 (6 bases). V lost 1 base and J lost 5, with 18 bases in between. Germline V gives CDR1 LNHNV, CDR2 YYDKDF (reference sequence). The CDR3 spans 17 residues. The CDR3 here is CATSRVGGPLADQPQHF. The CDR3 coding sequence is TGTGCCACCAGCAGAGTAGGGGGACCCTTGGCGGATCAGCCCCAGCATTTT.

V gene TRBV4-1 combines with J gene TRBJ2-1; tentative D call: TRBD2 (5 bases). V was clipped by 1 base and J by 0 bases, with 7 bases between them. Looked up from germline, CDR1 is MGHRA and CDR2 is YSYEKL. The CDR3 is 15 residues long. CDR3 loop: CASSQAAASYNEQFF. The CDR3 DNA follows: TGCGCCAGCAGCCAAGCAGCGGCCTCCTACAATGAGCAGTTCTTC.

The V call is TRBV2, the J call TRBJ1-4, with TRBD1 as a possible D gene (5 bases). V was pared by 6 bases and J by 10 bases, with 21 bases between. CDR3 length: 15 amino acids. Germline V gene lookup returns CDR1 SNHLY and CDR2 FYNNEI. CDR3 in amino acids: CASSLTGQGKGKLFF. The CDR3 bases are TGTGCCAGCAGCCTAACGGGGCAGGGTAAAGGAAAACTGTTTTTT.

The chain uses TRBV7-9 and TRBJ1-6; possibly TRBD1 for D (5 bases). V was trimmed by 4 bases and J by 10 bases, leaving 20 bases between them. The CDR3 sequence is 16 residues long. The germline V gene encodes CDR1 SEHNR and CDR2 FQNEAQ (reference sequence). The CDR3 spells CASSSSTGTGKSPLHF. CDR3 DNA sequence: TGTGCCAGCAGCTCTTCAACCGGGACGGGGAAATCACCCCTCCACTTT. Full variable domain (remainder filled in from reference TRBV7-9 and TRBJ1-6): DTGVSQNPRHKITKRGQNVTFRCDPISEHNRLYWYRQTLGQGPEFLTYFQNEAQLEKSRLLSDRFSAERPKGSFSTLEIQRTEQGDSAMYLCASSSSTGTGKSPLHFGNGTRLTVT.

The CDR3 bases are TGTGCCAGCAGCTCCCGATTGAGCGGAAGCACAGATACGCAGTATTTT. It is translated as CASSSRLSGSTDTQYF. This rearrangement joins TRBV11-3 to TRBJ2-3; weak D call: TRBD2 (5 bases). The V gene lost 4 bases and the J gene lost 0 bases, with 14 bases spanning the gap. CDR1 and CDR2 (germline): SGHNT, YENEEA. The CDR3 covers 16 residues.

This chain uses TRBV4-2 with TRBJ2-6; 7 bases agree with TRBD2. Germline V lookup: CDR1 LGHNA, CDR2 YNFKEQ. The ends lost 0 bases at V and 1 base at J; junction bases unmatched: 6. This CDR3 region has 18 residues. The CDR3, as DNA: TGTGCCAGCAGCCAAGATAATCTAGCGGCATCTGGGGCCAACGTCCTGACTTTC. It is translated as CASSQDNLAASGANVLTF.

The chain couples TRBV11-2 to TRBJ2-2, with D possibly TRBD2 on 5 matching bases. Trimming shortened V by 4 bases and J by 0 bases, and 12 bases separated the two germline ends. The CDR3 consists of 16 residues. Germline CDR1 reads SGHAT; CDR2 reads FQNNGV. CDR3 in amino acids: CASSSLRGSNTGELFF. CDR3 coding DNA: TGTGCCAGCAGCTCCCTAAGAGGGTCGAACACCGGGGAGCTGTTTTTT. Looking up the rest from reference TRBV11-2 and TRBJ2-2 gives the full variable domain: EAGVAQSPRYKIIEKRQSVAFWCNPISGHATLYWYQQILGQGPKLLIQFQNNGVVDDSQLPKDRFSAERLKGVDSTLKIQPAKLEDSAVYLCASSSLRGSNTGELFFGEGSRLTVL.

The rearrangement uses TRBV5-1 and TRBJ2-2, with D maybe TRBD2 (6 bases). Trimming shortened V by 4 bases and J by 4 bases, and 11 bases separated the two germline ends. The germline CDR1 and CDR2 sequences are SGHRS and YFSETQ. This CDR3 is 14 amino acids long. The CDR3 DNA follows: TGCGCCAGCAGCCGGGCCGGGGGCACCGGGGAGCTGTTTTTT. Its protein product is CASSRAGGTGELFF.

The sample holds one count of this clone. The chain combines TRBV2 with TRBJ1-4; possibly TRBD1 for D (6 bases). Trimming removed 6 bases at V and 5 bases at J, with 19 bases between. There are 16 residues in the CDR3. The V gene's germline CDR1 is SNHLY and CDR2 FYNNEI. The CDR3 spells CASRKQGTRPNEKLFF. The CDR3 DNA reads as TGTGCCAGCAGGAAGCAGGGGACCCGCCCCAATGAAAAACTGTTTTTT.

This chain connects TRBV7-3 to TRBJ2-6, with D possibly matching TRBD1 (6 bases). The CDR3 runs 16 residues. With 5 bases removed from V and 4 bases from J, the gap between germline ends came to 15 bases. Looked up from germline, CDR1 is SGHTA and CDR2 is FQGTGA. CDR3 sequence (DNA): TGTGCCAGCAGCCTTCGACAGGTACTGGGGGCCAACGTCCTGACTTTC. It is translated as CASSLRQVLGANVLTF.

The rearrangement joins TRBV18 to TRBJ2-7; 14 bases are shared with TRBD2. Germline V gene data show CDR1 as KGHSH and CDR2 as LQKENI. With 2 bases clipped from V and 7 bases from J, the junction kept 7 bases outside the gene matches. The CDR3 is 16 residues long. The CDR3: CASSPGTSGSLREQYF. The CDR3 region has the DNA TGTGCCAGCTCACCAGGGACTAGCGGGAGTCTTCGTGAGCAGTACTTC.

The rearrangement uses TRBV6-1 and TRBJ1-2; tentatively, D is TRBD1 (5 bases). The CDR3 is made up of 14 amino acids. Trimming removed 3 bases at V and 6 bases at J, with 14 bases between. Looked up from germline, CDR1 is MNHNS and CDR2 is SASEGT. The CDR3 nucleotides are TGTGCCAGCAGTGATGTGGTAGGGGAGGATGGCTACACCTTC. This sequence encodes CASSDVVGEDGYTF.

This chain joins TRBV7-2 and TRBJ2-1; 9 bases fit TRBD1. Germline values: CDR1 SGHTA, CDR2 FQGNSA. The CDR3 totals 16 residues. Trimming took 2 bases from V and 5 from J; bases not matched to a gene: 7. As DNA, the CDR3 is TGTGCCAGCAGCTTATCACAGGGGGCTTTGAACAATGAGCAGTTCTTC. Amino acid sequence: CASSLSQGALNNEQFF.

With regard to this clone: Germline is not matched at one junction end, which may reflect a read error. CDR3 in DNA: TGTGCCAGCAGCCCGAGGTACAGGGGGCGCTCCAACGAGCAGTACTTC. This encodes CASSPRYRGRSNEQYF. This rearrangement joins TRBV5-6 to TRBJ2-7; 9 bases are a match to TRBD1. Germline CDR1 is SGHDT and CDR2 is YYEEEE. There are 16 residues in the CDR3.

The gene calls are TRBV19 and TRBJ1-2; the D gene is possibly TRBD1 (5 bases). Germline CDR1 and CDR2: LNHDA and SQIVND (reference sequence). The CDR3 runs to 15 residues. V lost 5 bases to trimming and J lost 4 bases, with 17 bases between them. Here the CDR3 DNA reads TGTGCCAGTAGTGCGGACATAGGGTTTGGCTATGGCTACACCTTC. It translates to CASSADIGFGYGYTF.

V and J are TRBV5-4 and TRBJ2-3, with TRBD2 identical over 12 bases. Germline CDR1 is SGHNT and CDR2 is YYREEE (reference sequence). V shed 4 bases and J 5 bases; nucleotides not matched to a gene: 5. The CDR3 totals 15 residues. CDR3 sequence: CASSPSGGAVDTQYF. The CDR3 DNA reads TGTGCCAGCAGCCCTAGCGGGGGGGCGGTAGATACGCAGTATTTT.

The genes are TRBV5-1 and TRBJ2-3; 7 nucleotides align to TRBD2. The CDR3 is 15 amino acids. The trim removed 2 bases at V and 6 bases at J, leaving 9 bases unmatched. Germline lookup yields CDR1 SGHRS and CDR2 YFSETQ. CDR3 amino acids: CASSLPGWEGDTQYF. DNA of the CDR3: TGCGCCAGCAGCTTACCGGGATGGGAGGGCGATACGCAGTATTTT.

The V and J genes are TRBV9 and TRBJ2-1; D gene ambiguous. This CDR3 region has 11 residues. CDR1 and CDR2 (germline): SGDLS, YYNGEE. V lost 0 bases, J lost 9 bases, and 4 bases lay in between. CDR3 nucleotide sequence: TGTGCCAGCAGCGTAGGCGGTGAGCAGTTCTTC. Protein: CASSVGGEQFF.

The V gene is TRBV19, the J gene TRBJ1-5, with 7 bases aligning to TRBD1. V trimming: 6 bases; J trimming: 9 bases; junction bases outside the gene matches: 8. The CDR3 loop spans 13 amino acids. CDR1 and CDR2 from the germline V gene are LNHDA and SQIVND (reference sequence). CDR3 DNA: TGTGCCAGTAGGGAGCTTACAGGGGCGCCCCAGCATTTT. Protein product: CASRELTGAPQHF.

The chain joins TRBV5-1 to TRBJ1-2, with D perhaps matching TRBD1 (5 bases). Germline CDR1 is SGHRS and CDR2 is YFSETQ. Trimming pared 1 base from V and 7 bases from J, leaving 11 bases between. CDR3 size: 13 residues. The CDR3 coding sequence is TGCGCCAGCAGCTTGAGTGGGACGCTTGGCTACACCTTC. Amino acid sequence: CASSLSGTLGYTF.

J is TRBJ2-6 and V is TRBV7-3; tentatively, D is TRBD1 (5 bases). The CDR3 spans 16 residues. Trimming removed 2 bases at V and 0 bases at J, with 8 bases between. Germline V gene data show CDR1 as SGHTA and CDR2 as FQGTGA. The CDR3 DNA sequence: TGTGCCAGCAGCTTACAGGGAAACTCTGGGGCCAACGTCCTGACTTTC. Translating it yields CASSLQGNSGANVLTF.

The V gene is TRBV10-3, the J gene TRBJ2-7; 7 bases map to TRBD1. The CDR3 loop spans 12 amino acids. V shed 5 bases, J shed 7 bases, and the junction held 5 bases outside the gene matches. Per germline, CDR1 ENHRY and CDR2 SYGVKD. The CDR3 is CAISPQGLEQYF. In DNA, the CDR3 is TGTGCCATCAGTCCACAGGGGCTGGAGCAGTACTTC.

The chain combines TRBV29-1 with TRBJ2-5; weak D call: TRBD1 (5 bases). V was pared by 6 bases and J by 5 bases, with 16 bases between. CDR3 length equals 13 residues. Germline V gives CDR1 SQVTM, CDR2 ANQGSEA. CDR3 sequence (DNA): TGCAGCGTCGGGCCCTCGAAGGGGGAGACCCAGTACTTC. Amino acids: CSVGPSKGETQYF.

This rearrangement joins TRBV10-3 to TRBJ1-2; D might be TRBD1 (6 bases). The ends were cut back, 7 bases at V and 2 bases at J, with 11 bases in the middle. The germline V gene encodes CDR1 ENHRY and CDR2 SYGVKD. The CDR3 length is 13 residues. CDR3 residues: CAITSGTNYGYTF. The DNA of the CDR3 is TGTGCCATCACTTCCGGGACAAACTATGGCTACACCTTC.

CDR3 DNA: TGTGCCAGCAGCCCCGGACTAGCAGGTGGGCTGGAGCAGTACTTC. Translation gives CASSPGLAGGLEQYF. This sequence joins TRBV7-9 and TRBJ2-7; 8 bases fit TRBD2. J lost 7 bases, V lost 5 bases, and 13 bases had no gene match. The length of the CDR3 is 15 residues. Germline V CDR1 and CDR2: SEHNR, FQNEAQ (reference sequence).